The 21 T cell receptor beta chains in this list originate from one sample, sequenced in a study of T cell responses to AZD1222 COVID-19 vaccine. Here immunoSEQ multiplex PCR was the method, and the copy in TCRdb shows in-frame clones only, minus some. The table has about 94,000 clones, 85% seen once. The sequencing used peripheral blood, collected 28 days after the second AZD1222 dose. All receptors derive from an adult who received the AZD1222 COVID-19 vaccine.

This rearrangement joins TRBV5-1 to TRBJ2-1, with D uncertain. Germline V gene sequence: CDR1 SGHRS, CDR2 YFSETQ. The CDR3 spans 13 residues. V lost 4 bases and J lost 10, with 15 bases in between. The CDR3 DNA sequence: TGCGCCAGCAGCGACGACTCCAACGGGGAGCAGTTCTTC. Translated, it gives CASSDDSNGEQFF.

The V and J genes are TRBV10-3 and TRBJ2-3; no clear D gene. The germline CDR1 and CDR2 sequences are ENHRY and SYGVKD. Trimming removed 0 bases from V and 3 bases from J, with 7 bases in between. The CDR3 totals 14 residues. The CDR3 region is CAISESLGTDTQYF. The CDR3 DNA reads as TGTGCCATCAGTGAGTCGCTGGGGACAGATACGCAGTATTTT.

As to this clone: The junction departs from germline at one end; a sequencing error may be responsible. The rearrangement links TRBV19 to TRBJ2-2; 11 bases agree with TRBD2. This CDR3 region has 17 residues. Per germline, CDR1 LNHDA and CDR2 SQIVND (reference sequence). CDR3 loop: CASSMSLAGGLHRGAVF. The CDR3 coding sequence is TGTGCCAGTAGTATGTCTCTAGCGGGAGGACTACACCGGGGAGCTGTTTTT.

This clone was seen a few times. J is TRBJ2-2 and V is TRBV6-2 or TRBV6-3; D is ambiguous. V was cut by 0 bases and J by 5 bases, with 13 bases left in between. Germline V gene sequence: CDR1 MNHEY, CDR2 SVGEGT. The CDR3 is made up of 16 amino acids. CDR3 protein: CASSYSRLTQTGELFF. In nucleotides, the CDR3 is TGTGCCAGCAGTTACTCCAGACTTACGCAGACCGGGGAGCTGTTTTTT.

The genes are TRBV3-1 (or the pseudogene TRBV3-2) and TRBJ2-5; D remains ambiguous. The CDR3 contains 12 residues. Trimming took off 7 bases at V and 5 bases at J, with 11 bases between the two ends. Germline V gives CDR1 LGHDT, CDR2 YNNKEL (reference sequence). The CDR3 spells CASTAQGETQYF. CDR3 in DNA: TGTGCCAGCACCGCACAAGGGGAGACCCAGTACTTC.

The chain couples TRBV5-4 to TRBJ2-1; tentative D call: TRBD2 (5 bases). CDR3 length equals 15 residues. Trimming shortened V by 2 bases and J by 0 bases, and 9 bases separated the two germline ends. Germline V lookup: CDR1 SGHNT, CDR2 YYREEE (reference sequence). The CDR3 DNA is TGTGCCAGCAGCTTTGGACTGGGCTCCTACAATGAGCAGTTCTTC. Protein: CASSFGLGSYNEQFF.

In this sample, this clone turned up a few times. The chain is built from TRBV10-3 and TRBJ1-6; D ambiguous. CDR1 and CDR2 from the germline V gene are ENHRY and SYGVKD. Trimming took off 3 bases at V and 9 bases at J, with 9 bases between the two ends. CDR3 size: 13 residues. CDR3 amino acids: CAISDTEGSPLHF. The CDR3 DNA reads as TGTGCCATCAGTGACACAGAGGGTTCACCCCTCCACTTT.

The chain couples TRBV4-2 to TRBJ1-2; TRBD1 is a possible D gene (5 bases). This CDR3 contains 14 residues. The V and J ends lost 4 bases and 11 bases respectively, with 20 bases between them. Looked up from germline, CDR1 is LGHNA and CDR2 is YNFKEQ. CDR3 sequence (DNA): TGTGCCAGCAGCCCGGAGGACAAGACAAGGAGTTACACCTTC. Amino acid sequence: CASSPEDKTRSYTF.

V usage is TRBV6-1 and J usage is TRBJ1-1; no reliable D call. CDR1 MNHNS and CDR2 SASEGT come from the germline V gene. Trimming took 3 bases from V and 5 from J, leaving 10 bases between them. The CDR3 extends over 13 amino acids. As DNA, the CDR3 is TGTGCCAGCAGTGATCCGGCCTTGACTGAAGCTTTCTTT. Its translation: CASSDPALTEAFF.

The chain couples TRBV7-8 to TRBJ2-1; TRBD2 agrees at 10 bases. CDR3 length: 13 amino acids. Germline lookup yields CDR1 SGHVS and CDR2 FQNEAQ. The ends lost 7 bases at V and 10 bases at J; junction bases unmatched: 7. CDR3 bases: TGTGCCAGCAACCCAGCGGGAGGGGGCGAGCAGTTCTTC. This codes for CASNPAGGGEQFF.

The chain couples TRBV5-4 to TRBJ2-7; 7 nucleotides align to TRBD1. V was clipped by 4 bases and J by 0 bases; unmatched bases: 4. The germline CDR1 and CDR2 sequences are SGHNT and YYREEE (reference sequence). The length of the CDR3 is 14 residues. The CDR3 is CASSPTGTSYEQYF. The CDR3 bases are TGTGCCAGCAGCCCGACAGGGACCTCCTACGAGCAGTACTTC.

This sequence joins TRBV29-1 and TRBJ1-2; D might be TRBD1 (5 bases). Trimming pared 2 bases from V and 8 bases from J, leaving 12 bases between. Germline assignment: CDR1 SQVTM and CDR2 ANQGSEA. CDR3 length: 12 residues. CDR3 sequence (DNA): TGCAGCGTTGAACAGGCAAAGGGGGGCTACACCTTC. It yields the protein CSVEQAKGGYTF.

V and J are TRBV18 and TRBJ1-1; tentatively, D is TRBD1 (6 bases). The V gene's germline CDR1 is KGHSH and CDR2 LQKENI. Between the trimmed V and J ends, which lost 4 bases and 7 bases, there was a span of 13 bases. This CDR3 contains 13 residues. The CDR3 loop is CASSQTGENEAFF. DNA of the CDR3: TGTGCCAGCTCACAGACAGGTGAGAATGAAGCTTTCTTT. Combining the CDR3 with reference TRBV18 and TRBJ1-1 gives the whole variable domain NAGVMQNPRHLVRRRGQEARLRCSPMKGHSHVYWYRQLPEEGLKFMVYLQKENIIDESGMPKERFSAEFPKEGPSILRIQQVVRGDSAAYFCASSQTGENEAFFGQGTRLTVV.

CDR3 bases: TGTGCCAGCAGCGCAAGGGACACTGAAGCTTTCTTT. Amino acids: CASSARDTEAFF. This chain connects TRBV6-5 to TRBJ1-1; D is unresolved. Germline-derived CDR1 and CDR2 are MNHEY and SVGAGI. This CDR3 comprises 12 residues. With 6 bases removed from V and 3 bases from J, the gap between germline ends came to 8 bases.

The V and J genes are TRBV4-3 and TRBJ2-2; weak D call: TRBD2 (5 bases). Trimming took off 1 base at V and 2 bases at J, with 11 bases between the two ends. Germline loops: CDR1 LGHNA, CDR2 YSLEER. The length of the CDR3 is 16 residues. CDR3 bases: TGCGCCAGCAGCCAAGCTCGAGGGAGCAACACCGGGGAGCTGTTTTTT. Protein: CASSQARGSNTGELFF.

The rearrangement links TRBV11-3 to TRBJ2-3, with TRBD2 identical over 8 bases. The trim removed 5 bases at V and 3 bases at J, leaving 1 base unmatched. CDR1 SGHNT and CDR2 YENEEA come from the germline V gene. The CDR3 runs 13 residues. The CDR3 nucleotides are TGTGCCAGCAGCCTAGCGGGTACAGATACGCAGTATTTT. Protein: CASSLAGTDTQYF.

In DNA, the CDR3 is TGTGCCAGCACTAAACAAACTCCGGGATACCTCTACGAGCAGTACTTC. Encoded protein: CASTKQTPGYLYEQYF. The V gene is TRBV6-6, the J gene TRBJ2-7; tentative D call: TRBD2 (5 bases). Germline assignment: CDR1 MNHNY and CDR2 SVGAGI (reference sequence). This CDR3 is 16 amino acids long. V shed 7 bases and J shed 3 bases, with 22 bases lying between them.

The chain carries TRBV6-2 or TRBV6-3 and TRBJ2-7; no definite D call. The CDR3 is made up of 16 amino acids. V gave up 0 bases and J gave up 3 bases, with 15 bases separating them. Germline V gene sequence: CDR1 MNHEY, CDR2 SVGEGT. CDR3 sequence: CASSYSPSTQNYEQYF. The CDR3 nucleotides are TGTGCCAGCAGTTACTCCCCCTCGACACAGAACTACGAGCAGTACTTC.

V gene TRBV20-1 combines with J gene TRBJ1-2; a weak D match, TRBD1 (5 bases). The CDR3 covers 16 residues. Germline-derived CDR1 and CDR2 are DFQATT and SNEGSKA (reference sequence). The V gene lost 3 bases and the J gene lost 4 bases, with 21 bases spanning the gap. The CDR3 loop reads CSASPRKGREAYGYTF. The CDR3 nucleotides are TGCAGTGCTAGTCCCAGGAAGGGCAGGGAAGCCTATGGCTACACCTTC.

The gene calls are TRBV7-3 and TRBJ1-2; D possibly corresponds to TRBD1 (5 bases). Germline CDR1 and CDR2: SGHTA and FQGTGA. The CDR3 spans 13 residues. Trimming took 6 bases from V and 4 from J, leaving 12 bases between them. The CDR3 DNA follows: TGTGCCAGCAGTGGGGACGGTGGCTATGGCTACACCTTC. Its translation is CASSGDGGYGYTF.

This sequence joins TRBV5-4 and TRBJ1-6; TRBD1 might be the D (6 bases). The CDR3 consists of 15 residues. The germline V gene encodes CDR1 SGHNT and CDR2 YYREEE (reference sequence). V was clipped by 1 base and J by 8 bases, with 13 bases between them. The CDR3 coding sequence is TGTGCCAGCAGCTTGCAGGGGAAATTTGATTCACCCCTCCACTTT. It yields the protein CASSLQGKFDSPLHF. Looking up the rest from reference TRBV5-4 and TRBJ1-6 gives the full variable domain: ETGVTQSPTHLIKTRGQQVTLRCSSQSGHNTVSWYQQALGQGPQFIFQYYREEENGRGNFPPRFSGLQFPNYSSELNVNALELDDSALYLCASSLQGKFDSPLHFGNGTRLTVT.